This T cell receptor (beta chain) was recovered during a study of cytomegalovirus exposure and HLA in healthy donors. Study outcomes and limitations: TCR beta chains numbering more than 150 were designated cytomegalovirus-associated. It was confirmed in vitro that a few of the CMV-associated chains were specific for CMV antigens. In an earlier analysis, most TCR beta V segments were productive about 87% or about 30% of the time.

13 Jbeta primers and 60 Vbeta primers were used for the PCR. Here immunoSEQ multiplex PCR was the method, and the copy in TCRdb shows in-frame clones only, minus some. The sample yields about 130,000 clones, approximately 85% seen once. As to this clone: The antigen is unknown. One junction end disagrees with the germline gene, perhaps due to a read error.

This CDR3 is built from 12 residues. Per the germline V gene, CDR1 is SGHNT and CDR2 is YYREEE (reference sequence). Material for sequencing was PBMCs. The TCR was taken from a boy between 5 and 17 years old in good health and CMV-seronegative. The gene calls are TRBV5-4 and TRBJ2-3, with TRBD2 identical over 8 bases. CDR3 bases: TGTGCCAGCAGTGGTATTGGACTAGCAGTCGAATTT. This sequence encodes CASSGIGLAVEF.